This T cell receptor (beta chain) was sequenced during a study of blood T cell repertoires in COVID-19. Study overall: The samples span acute and convalescent COVID-19 from the United States, Italy and Spain. T cells, B-cell-depleted T cells, or PBMCs provided the cDNA or gDNA that served as material.

Only one count was recorded for this clone. The CDR3 contains 17 residues. V dropped 4 bases and J dropped 7; count of bases not matched to a gene: 13. Germline CDR1 is SEHNR and CDR2 is FQNEAQ (reference sequence). It was during active infection that Seattle patients were enrolled and then longitudinally followed. The repertoire was sequenced with immunoSEQ multiplex PCR; TCRdb's copy has only in-frame clones and lacks some. This table has about 170,000 clones, over 75% appearing once. The receptor was derived from an elderly man with COVID-19, enrolled during active disease. V usage is TRBV7-9 and J usage is TRBJ1-6; 7 nucleotides match TRBD1. Sequencing used peripheral blood. The CDR3, as DNA: TGTGCCAGCAGCTACCCATCTAGGGGGCGAATAAATTCACCCCTCCACTTT. The encoded protein is CASSYPSRGRINSPLHF.